The 2 T cell receptor beta chains reported below all come from one sample, sequenced in a study of T cell repertoires in cytomegalovirus infection. TCRdb ran MiXCR on the reads and lists one entry per CDR3 protein. The sample holds fewer than 900,000 distinct CDR3 sequences, 25% to 35% seen once. Which antigens these TCRs recognize remains unknown. The sequences come from cultured CD8+ T cells from PBMCs, collected from culture after CMV antigen stimulation. The receptors stem from a human donor in good health (CMV status not recorded). Some clones in this sample may be carry-over from other donors' samples.

The chain has TRBV27 and TRBJ2-2; no reliable D call. Trimming pared 5 bases from V and 6 bases from J, leaving 10 bases between. The germline gives CDR1 MNHEY, CDR2 SMNVEV (reference sequence). This CDR3 is 13 amino acids long. CDR3 sequence: CASSLPDPGELFF. The CDR3 nucleotides are TGTGCCAGCAGTCTACCCGACCCCGGGGAGCTGTTTTTT.

The chain employs TRBV10-3 and TRBJ1-2, with 7 bases matching TRBD1. Trimming took 2 bases from V and 0 from J; bases not matched to a gene: 12. Germline V gene lookup returns CDR1 ENHRY and CDR2 SYGVKD. The CDR3 consists of 18 residues. CDR3 region: CAISERENRGPANYGYTF. Written as DNA, the CDR3 is TGTGCCATCAGTGAGAGGGAAAATAGGGGGCCCGCTAACTATGGCTACACCTTC.